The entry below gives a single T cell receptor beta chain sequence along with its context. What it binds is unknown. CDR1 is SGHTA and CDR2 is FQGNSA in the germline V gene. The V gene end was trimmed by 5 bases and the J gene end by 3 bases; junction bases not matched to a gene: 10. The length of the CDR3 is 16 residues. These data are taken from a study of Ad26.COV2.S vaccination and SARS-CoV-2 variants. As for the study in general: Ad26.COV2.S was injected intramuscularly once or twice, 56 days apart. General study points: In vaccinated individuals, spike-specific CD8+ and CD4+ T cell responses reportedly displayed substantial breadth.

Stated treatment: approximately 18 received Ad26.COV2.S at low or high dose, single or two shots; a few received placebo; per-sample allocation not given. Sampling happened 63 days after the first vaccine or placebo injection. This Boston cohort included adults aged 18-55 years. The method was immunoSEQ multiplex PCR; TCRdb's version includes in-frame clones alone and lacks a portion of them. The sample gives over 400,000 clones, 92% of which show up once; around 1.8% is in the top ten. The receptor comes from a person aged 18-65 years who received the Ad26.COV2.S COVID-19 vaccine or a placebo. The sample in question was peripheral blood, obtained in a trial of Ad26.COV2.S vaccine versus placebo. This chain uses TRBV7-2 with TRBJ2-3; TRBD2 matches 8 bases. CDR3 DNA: TGTGCCAGCAGCCGCGAGGGGCGGGGGGAGACAGATACGCAGTATTTT. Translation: CASSREGRGETDTQYF. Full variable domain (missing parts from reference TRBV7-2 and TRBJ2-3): GAGVSQSPSNKVTEKGKDVELRCDPISGHTALYWYRQSLGQGLEFLIYFQGNSAPDKSGLPSDRFSAERTGGSVSTLTIQRTQQEDSAVYLCASSREGRGETDTQYFGPGTRLTVL.